Listed here are 30 T cell receptor beta chains from one sample, sequenced in a study of sequential checkpoint blockade in melanoma. Treatment: randomized to nivolumab then ipilimumab (arm A) or the reverse (arm B). Here immunoSEQ multiplex PCR was the method, and the copy in TCRdb shows in-frame clones only, minus some. The sample lists roughly 20,000 clones; 72% were seen once. Sequenced here: CD8+ T cells sorted from blood (inferred from file names), sampled from a patient given nivolumab and ipilimumab in sequence. The receptors were gathered from a human donor with melanoma.

The rearrangement links TRBV28 to TRBJ2-7, with 8 bases matching TRBD1. Germline values: CDR1 MDHEN, CDR2 SYDVKM. This CDR3 has 14 residues. V was clipped by 5 bases and J by 3 bases; unmatched bases: 6. The CDR3 DNA follows: TGTGCCAGCAGTCAGGGGACAGGAGACTACGAGCAGTACTTC. Its protein is CASSQGTGDYEQYF.

This clone was counted between two and nine times. A far larger clone is only one base removed, so a read error is likely. The chain uses TRBV6-8 and TRBJ1-4; D remains ambiguous. With 2 bases removed from V and 0 bases from J, the gap between germline ends came to 7 bases. The V gene's germline CDR1 is MNHGY and CDR2 SAAAGT. This CDR3 is 15 amino acids long. The CDR3: CASSYEGATNEKLFF. The CDR3 DNA is TGTGCCAGCAGTTACGAGGGAGCAACTAATGAAAAACTGTTTTTT.

The J gene is TRBJ1-2, the V gene TRBV29-1, with 8 bases identical to TRBD1. Germline lookup yields CDR1 SQVTM and CDR2 ANQGSEA. The CDR3 runs 13 residues. The V gene end was trimmed by 8 bases and the J gene end by 4 bases; junction bases not matched to a gene: 9. CDR3 sequence reads: CSSTGGGSYGYTF. The CDR3, as DNA: TGCAGCTCAACAGGGGGTGGATCCTATGGCTACACCTTC.

The J gene is TRBJ2-5, the V gene TRBV5-1; 8 bases fit TRBD2. Germline CDR1 reads SGHRS; CDR2 reads YFSETQ. Germline trimming cut 0 bases from V and 9 bases from J; bases unmatched to any gene: 4. The CDR3 has 13 residues. CDR3 residues: CASSLGPGGPQYF. As DNA, the CDR3 is TGCGCCAGCAGCTTGGGCCCGGGAGGGCCCCAGTACTTC.

The CDR3, as DNA: TGTGCCAGCAGTTACTCGACTGGGGAGGCTGGAAACACCATATATTTT. It yields the protein CASSYSTGEAGNTIYF. The chain couples TRBV6-6 to TRBJ1-3; D gene ambiguous. Trimming shortened V by 0 bases and J by 2 bases, and 11 bases separated the two germline ends. The CDR3 covers 16 residues. Germline V gene lookup returns CDR1 MNHNY and CDR2 SVGAGI (reference sequence).

The genes are TRBV10-3 and TRBJ1-5; a weak D match, TRBD1 (5 bases). The CDR3 loop spans 16 amino acids. V was trimmed by 0 bases and J by 3 bases, leaving 12 bases between them. The germline V gene has CDR1 ENHRY and CDR2 SYGVKD. The CDR3 protein is CAISESGAQVNQPQHF. The CDR3 DNA follows: TGTGCCATCAGTGAGTCAGGGGCACAGGTCAATCAGCCCCAGCATTTT.

The rearrangement uses TRBV6-1 and TRBJ1-1, with TRBD1 as a possible D gene (6 bases). The length of the CDR3 is 13 residues. V shed 8 bases and J shed 0 bases, with 10 bases lying between them. Germline values: CDR1 MNHNS, CDR2 SASEGT. As DNA, the CDR3 is TGTGCCAGCCTCACAGGGCTGAACACTGAAGCTTTCTTT. Translating gives CASLTGLNTEAFF.

The chain uses TRBV6-1 and TRBJ1-2; D might be TRBD1 (5 bases). Germline values: CDR1 MNHNS, CDR2 SASEGT. Trimming pared 7 bases from V and 8 bases from J, leaving 23 bases between. The CDR3 spans 15 residues. The CDR3 region is CASMEGPRGPGGYTF. CDR3 DNA sequence: TGTGCCAGCATGGAGGGTCCGCGGGGCCCGGGAGGCTACACCTTC.

The chain couples TRBV4-1 to TRBJ1-6; TRBD1 matches 7 bases. Germline loops: CDR1 MGHRA, CDR2 YSYEKL. J lost 9 bases, V lost 0 bases, and 5 bases had no gene match. This CDR3 spans 15 amino acids. CDR3: CASSQERGGGSPLHF. As DNA, the CDR3 is TGCGCCAGCAGCCAAGAACGAGGGGGCGGTTCACCCCTCCACTTT.

V gene TRBV29-1 combines with J gene TRBJ1-1; D unclear. The CDR3 consists of 11 residues. Germline CDR1 and CDR2: SQVTM and ANQGSEA. The germline V and J ends were trimmed by 4 bases and 7 bases, with 10 bases remaining between them. The CDR3 DNA follows: TGCAGCGTTGCCATGACTTATGAAGCTTTCTTT. Protein: CSVAMTYEAFF.

The chain is built from TRBV6-5 and TRBJ1-4; D may be TRBD1 (5 bases). The V and J ends lost 5 bases and 6 bases respectively, with 10 bases between them. The CDR3 has 13 amino acids. The V gene's germline CDR1 is MNHEY and CDR2 SVGAGI. In DNA form, the CDR3 reads TGTGCCAGCAGTGGCAGGGCGTATGAAAAACTGTTTTTT. This sequence encodes CASSGRAYEKLFF.

The V and J genes are TRBV9 and TRBJ1-2; D might be TRBD1 (5 bases). The CDR3 consists of 16 residues. V gave up 4 bases and J gave up 5 bases, with 21 bases separating them. Germline V gene data show CDR1 as SGDLS and CDR2 as YYNGEE. CDR3 loop: CASSSGLAGVGYGYTF. CDR3 in DNA: TGTGCCAGCAGCTCGGGACTAGCGGGAGTCGGTTATGGCTACACCTTC.

This clone has only one observation. The chain links TRBV5-1 to TRBJ2-7; D gene ambiguous. The CDR3 is 14 residues long. V gave up 0 bases and J gave up 0 bases, with 7 bases separating them. CDR1 and CDR2 (germline): SGHRS, YFSETQ. CDR3 sequence (DNA): TGCGCCAGCAGCTTGGGTGCAGTCTCCTACGAGCAGTACTTC. It is translated as CASSLGAVSYEQYF.

This chain joins TRBV10-3 and TRBJ1-1; a weak D match, TRBD1 (5 bases). Germline CDR1 ENHRY, CDR2 SYGVKD. The CDR3 runs 14 residues. Trimming stripped 2 bases from V and 12 bases from J, with 19 bases between. In DNA, the CDR3 is TGTGCCATCAGTGAGGGCGGGACTCCCGGCACGACTTTCTTT. Protein product: CAISEGGTPGTTFF.

The chain combines TRBV6-5 with TRBJ2-4, with D unresolved. The CDR3 consists of 13 residues. CDR1 and CDR2 (germline): MNHEY, SVGAGI. Deletions cut 2 bases from V and 2 bases from J, with 4 bases between. The CDR3 loop is CASSYAPKNIQYF. CDR3 nucleotide sequence: TGTGCCAGCAGTTACGCGCCCAAAAACATTCAGTACTTC.

The J gene is TRBJ2-7, the V gene TRBV14; D not resolved. Trimming left V 1 base short and J 3 bases short, with 7 bases between. The CDR3 runs 13 residues. Per the germline V gene, CDR1 is SGHDN and CDR2 is FVKESK. The CDR3 region is CASSQGLYYEQYF. The CDR3 nucleotides are TGTGCCAGCAGCCAAGGTCTTTACTACGAGCAGTACTTC.

The chain couples TRBV7-9 to TRBJ1-2, with D possibly TRBD1 on 5 matching bases. The CDR3 covers 16 residues. Germline CDR1 is SEHNR and CDR2 is FQNEAQ (reference sequence). Deletions cut 3 bases from V and 2 bases from J, with 16 bases between. CDR3 residues: CASSLPDTIFNYGYTF. CDR3 nucleotide sequence: TGTGCCAGCAGCTTGCCGGACACCATCTTCAACTATGGCTACACCTTC.

V and J are TRBV19 and TRBJ1-1; no definite D call. With 6 bases removed from V and 11 bases from J, the gap between germline ends came to 13 bases. The CDR3 loop spans 11 amino acids. Germline CDR1 reads LNHDA; CDR2 reads SQIVND (reference sequence). CDR3 residues: CASRIQRRAFF. In DNA, the CDR3 is TGTGCCAGTAGGATCCAGCGGCGGGCTTTCTTT.

This clone has a single count. The J gene is TRBJ2-1, the V gene TRBV7-8; a possible D gene is TRBD2 (5 bases). V was clipped by 5 bases and J by 3 bases, with 20 bases between them. Germline CDR1 and CDR2: SGHVS and FQNEAQ. The CDR3 spans 17 residues. The CDR3, as DNA: TGTGCCAGCAGCACTCATCGTCGAGGGAATAACTACAATGAGCAGTTCTTC. It encodes CASSTHRRGNNYNEQFF.

The CDR3 DNA reads TGTGCCAGCAGCTGGCTCTGCGAGCAGTACTTC. Its protein product is CASSWLCEQYF. J is TRBJ2-7 and V is TRBV11-3; D remains ambiguous. The CDR3 sequence is 11 residues long. The V end lost 4 bases, the J end lost 6 bases, and 7 bases lay between the germline ends. CDR1 and CDR2 from the germline V gene are SGHNT and YENEEA. Looking up the rest from reference TRBV11-3 and TRBJ2-7 gives the full variable domain: EAGVVQSPRYKIIEKKQPVAFWCNPISGHNTLYWYLQNLGQGPELLIRYENEEAVDDSQLPKDRFSAERLKGVDSTLKIQPAELGDSAVYLCASSWLCEQYFGPGTRLTVT.

This chain joins TRBV5-6 and TRBJ1-2, with a tentative D call TRBD1 (5 bases). Germline V gene lookup returns CDR1 SGHDT and CDR2 YYEEEE. V lost 0 bases and J lost 1, with 7 bases in between. CDR3 length: 14 residues. The CDR3 bases are TGTGCCAGCAGCTTGGTGACAGTTAACTATGGCTACACCTTC. Translating it yields CASSLVTVNYGYTF.

The J gene is TRBJ2-7, the V gene TRBV28; 7 bases are a match to TRBD1. Germline-derived CDR1 and CDR2 are MDHEN and SYDVKM. The CDR3 covers 13 residues. V gave up 5 bases and J gave up 6 bases; unmatched junction bases: 7. The CDR3 DNA reads as TGTGCCAGCAGTGGGACAGTGTGGGGCGAGCAGTACTTC. Encoded protein: CASSGTVWGEQYF.

This clone was picked up a small number of times. The chain uses TRBV5-8 and TRBJ2-7; no definite D call. The CDR3 totals 13 residues. Trimming left V 0 bases short and J 0 bases short, with 4 bases between. Germline loops: CDR1 SGHTS, CDR2 YDEGEE. CDR3 amino acids: CASSLDNSYEQYF. As DNA, the CDR3 is TGTGCCAGCAGCTTGGACAACTCCTACGAGCAGTACTTC.

The rearrangement links TRBV6-6 to TRBJ1-4; no definite D call. The CDR3 runs to 15 residues. V was shortened by 6 bases and J by 0 bases, with 11 bases between the two germline ends. Germline V gives CDR1 MNHNY, CDR2 SVGAGI (reference sequence). Here the CDR3 reads CASSKPGATNEKLFF. DNA for the CDR3: TGTGCCAGCAGCAAACCGGGAGCAACTAATGAAAAACTGTTTTTT.

CDR3 in amino acids: CALVHTGGVIRETQYF. In nucleotides, the CDR3 is TGTGCCCTAGTACATACAGGGGGCGTTATAAGGGAGACCCAGTACTTC. The V call is TRBV30, the J call TRBJ2-5; 9 bases line up with TRBD1. Trimming at V came to 8 bases and at J to 5 bases, leaving 18 bases not matched to a gene. The length of the CDR3 is 16 residues. Germline V lookup: CDR1 GTSNPN, CDR2 SVGIG (reference sequence).

The rearrangement uses TRBV19 and TRBJ2-7; D might be TRBD2 (7 bases). The CDR3 runs to 15 residues. Germline V gene data show CDR1 as LNHDA and CDR2 as SQIVND (reference sequence). Trimming stripped 2 bases from V and 5 bases from J, with 16 bases between. CDR3 bases: TGTGCCAGTAGTATATACCTGCGGGGGCGAGACGAGCAGTACTTC. Translated: CASSIYLRGRDEQYF. Full variable domain (outside the CDR3, taken from reference TRBV19 and TRBJ2-7): DGGITQSPKYLFRKEGQNVTLSCEQNLNHDAMYWYRQDPGQGLRLIYYSQIVNDFQKGDIAEGYSVSREKKESFPLTVTSAQKNPTAFYLCASSIYLRGRDEQYFGPGTRLTVT.

V is TRBV9 and J is TRBJ1-2; TRBD1 aligns across 10 bases. The CDR3 is 15 residues long. Trimming took 1 base from V and 7 from J; bases not matched to a gene: 7. Germline V CDR1 and CDR2: SGDLS, YYNGEE. CDR3 loop: CASSVTPDRGPGYTF. In DNA form, the CDR3 reads TGTGCCAGCAGCGTAACTCCCGACAGGGGGCCTGGCTACACCTTC.

This chain uses TRBV28 with TRBJ2-7; a possible D gene is TRBD2 (5 bases). Trimming stripped 3 bases from V and 5 bases from J, with 5 bases between. This CDR3 has 11 residues. Germline lookup yields CDR1 MDHEN and CDR2 SYDVKM. The CDR3 DNA reads TGTGCCAGCAGTTTTAGCGACGAGCAGTACTTC. It translates to CASSFSDEQYF.

V and J are TRBV27 and TRBJ2-5; TRBD2 is a possible D gene (6 bases). The CDR3 contains 14 residues. Germline V CDR1 and CDR2: MNHEY, SMNVEV (reference sequence). The V gene lost 1 base and the J gene lost 5 bases, with 11 bases spanning the gap. CDR3 sequence reads: CASSLLSGRETQYF. The CDR3 region has the DNA TGTGCCAGCAGTTTATTGTCGGGGAGGGAGACCCAGTACTTC.

This chain connects TRBV6-5 to TRBJ1-5, with a tentative D call TRBD1 (6 bases). The CDR3 loop spans 14 amino acids. Per the germline V gene, CDR1 is MNHEY and CDR2 is SVGAGI. Trimming cost V 6 bases and J 3 bases, with 12 bases left between them. In DNA form, the CDR3 reads TGTGCCAGCAGCAGGGACAACCTCAATCAGCCCCAGCATTTT. This codes for CASSRDNLNQPQHF.